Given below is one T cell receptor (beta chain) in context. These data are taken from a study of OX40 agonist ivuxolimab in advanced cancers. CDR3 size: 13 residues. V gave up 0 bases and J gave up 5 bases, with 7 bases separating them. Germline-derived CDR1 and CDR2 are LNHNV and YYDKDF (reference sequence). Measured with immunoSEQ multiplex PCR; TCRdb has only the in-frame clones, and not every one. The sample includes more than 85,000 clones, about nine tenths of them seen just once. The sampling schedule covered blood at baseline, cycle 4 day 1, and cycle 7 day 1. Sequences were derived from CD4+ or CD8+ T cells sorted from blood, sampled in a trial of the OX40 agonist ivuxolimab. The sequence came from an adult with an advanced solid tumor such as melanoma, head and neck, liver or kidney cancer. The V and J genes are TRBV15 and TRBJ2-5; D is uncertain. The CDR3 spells CATSRDPVETQYF. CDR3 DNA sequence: TGTGCCACCAGCAGAGATCCGGTTGAGACCCAGTACTTC.